This T cell receptor beta chain was recorded in a study of cytomegalovirus exposure and HLA in healthy donors. In the PCR, 60 Vbeta and 13 Jbeta primers were used. TCRdb's table, derived via immunoSEQ multiplex PCR, lists solely in-frame clones and lacks some. The sample includes approximately 170,000 clones, roughly two thirds seen only once; the top ten take 3.5% to 5.5%. The V segment lost 3 bases and the J segment 0 bases; nucleotides outside the gene matches: 5. CDR3 length: 15 amino acids. Germline CDR1 is MNHEY and CDR2 is SVGAGI. J is TRBJ2-7 and V is TRBV6-5; 7 nucleotides agree with TRBD2. This sequence originates from a woman aged 18 to 35 in good health and CMV-seropositive. The sequencing input was PBMCs. The CDR3 coding sequence is TGTGCCAGCAGTTATAGTGCGGGAGCCTCCTACGAGCAGTACTTC. This codes for CASSYSAGASYEQYF.